Detailed here is one T cell receptor beta chain. Its specificity is not known. CDR1 is SGHRS, CDR2 YFSETQ, per germline. CDR3 length: 18 amino acids. The ends lost 1 base at V and 7 bases at J; junction bases unmatched: 14. The record originates from a study of OX40 agonist ivuxolimab in advanced cancers. Produced via immunoSEQ multiplex PCR; TCRdb's table is partial and in-frame only. The data show some 60,000 clones, about 90% seen once. Study-wide findings and caveats: Low levels of normalized T-cell clonal expansion also appeared in some nonresponders.

The chain carries TRBV5-1 and TRBJ2-2; 9 bases are shared with TRBD1. The sequences come from CD4+ or CD8+ T cells sorted from blood, collected in a trial of the OX40 agonist ivuxolimab. The TCR comes from an adult with an advanced solid tumor such as melanoma, head and neck, liver or kidney cancer. CDR3 nucleotide sequence: TGCGCCAGCAGCTTGCGGGGGGCGAGGACAGGGGCCGGCGGGGAGCTGTTTTTT. Its protein is CASSLRGARTGAGGELFF.